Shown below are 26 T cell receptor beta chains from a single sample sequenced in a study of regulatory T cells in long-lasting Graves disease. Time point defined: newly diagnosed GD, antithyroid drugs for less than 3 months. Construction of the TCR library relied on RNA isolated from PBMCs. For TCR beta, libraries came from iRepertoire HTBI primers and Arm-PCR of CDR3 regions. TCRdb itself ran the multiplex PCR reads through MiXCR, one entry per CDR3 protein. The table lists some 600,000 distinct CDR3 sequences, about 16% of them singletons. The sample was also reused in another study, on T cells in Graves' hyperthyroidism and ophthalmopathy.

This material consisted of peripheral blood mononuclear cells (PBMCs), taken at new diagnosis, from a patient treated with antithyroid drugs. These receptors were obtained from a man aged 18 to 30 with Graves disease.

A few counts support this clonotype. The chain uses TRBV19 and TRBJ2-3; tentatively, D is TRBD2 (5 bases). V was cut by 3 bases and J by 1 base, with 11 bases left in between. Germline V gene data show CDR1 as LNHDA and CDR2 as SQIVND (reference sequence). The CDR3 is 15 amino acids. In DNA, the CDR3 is TGTGCCAGTAGTATTGGAGGAGGACGCACAGATACGCAGTATTTT. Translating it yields CASSIGGGRTDTQYF.

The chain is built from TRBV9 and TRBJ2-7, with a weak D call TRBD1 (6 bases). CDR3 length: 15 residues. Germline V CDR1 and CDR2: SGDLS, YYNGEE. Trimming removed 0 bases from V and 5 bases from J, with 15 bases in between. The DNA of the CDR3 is TGTGCCAGCAGCGTAGGAGAGGGAAGGGGGAACGAGCAGTACTTC. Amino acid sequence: CASSVGEGRGNEQYF.

The CDR3 DNA sequence: TGTGCCAGCAGTTACTGGGACCAGGGGCAGTACTTC. Translation gives CASSYWDQGQYF. V gene TRBV6-5 combines with J gene TRBJ2-7; D is perhaps TRBD1 or TRBD2 (5 bases each). CDR3 length: 12 residues. V dropped 1 base and J dropped 9 bases, with 10 bases sitting between them. Germline CDR1 and CDR2: MNHEY and SVGAGI.

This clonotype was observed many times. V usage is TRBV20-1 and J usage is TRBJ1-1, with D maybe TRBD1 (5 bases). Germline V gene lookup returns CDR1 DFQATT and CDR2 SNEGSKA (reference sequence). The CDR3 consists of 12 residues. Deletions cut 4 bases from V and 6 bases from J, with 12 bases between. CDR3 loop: CSATHGGAEAFF. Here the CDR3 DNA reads TGCAGTGCTACCCACGGAGGGGCTGAAGCTTTCTTT.

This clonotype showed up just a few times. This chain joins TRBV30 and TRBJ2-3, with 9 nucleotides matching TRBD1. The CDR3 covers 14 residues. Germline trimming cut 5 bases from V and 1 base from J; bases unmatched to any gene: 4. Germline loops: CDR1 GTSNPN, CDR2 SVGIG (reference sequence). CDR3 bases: TGTGCCTGGGGAGGGGACAGGGGCACAGATACGCAGTATTTT. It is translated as CAWGGDRGTDTQYF.

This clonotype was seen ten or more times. The CDR3 DNA is TGTGCCAGCAGCCAACGACTAGCGGGAGCGGCAGATACGCAGTATTTT. Residues: CASSQRLAGAADTQYF. The chain couples TRBV3-1 to TRBJ2-3, with 12 bases lining up with TRBD2. The CDR3 extends over 16 amino acids. Per germline, CDR1 LGHDT and CDR2 YNNKEL (reference sequence). V was pared by 2 bases and J by 4 bases, with 4 bases of the junction left unmatched.

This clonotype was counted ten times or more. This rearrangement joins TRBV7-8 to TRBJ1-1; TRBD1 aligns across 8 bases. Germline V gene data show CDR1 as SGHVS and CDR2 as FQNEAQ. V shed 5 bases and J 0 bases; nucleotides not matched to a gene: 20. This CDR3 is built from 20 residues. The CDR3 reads CASSPPLTGAMTSLNTEAFF. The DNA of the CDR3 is TGTGCCAGCAGCCCACCCCTGACAGGGGCCATGACCAGCTTGAACACTGAAGCTTTCTTT.

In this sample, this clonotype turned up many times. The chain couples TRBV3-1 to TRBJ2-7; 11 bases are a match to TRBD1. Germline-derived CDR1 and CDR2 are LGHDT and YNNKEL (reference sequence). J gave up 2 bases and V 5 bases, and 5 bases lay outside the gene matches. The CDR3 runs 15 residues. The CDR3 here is CASSYGQGAAYEQYF. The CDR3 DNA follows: TGTGCCAGCAGCTACGGACAGGGGGCAGCCTACGAGCAGTACTTC.

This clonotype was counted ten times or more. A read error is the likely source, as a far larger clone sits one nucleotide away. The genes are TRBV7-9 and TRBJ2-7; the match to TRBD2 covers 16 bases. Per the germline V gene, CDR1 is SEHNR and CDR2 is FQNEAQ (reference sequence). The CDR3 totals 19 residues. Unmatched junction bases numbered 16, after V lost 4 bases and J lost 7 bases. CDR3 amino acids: CASSSLGTSGRGSYNEQYF. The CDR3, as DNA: TGTGCCAGCAGCTCCCTAGGGACTAGCGGGAGGGGATCCTACAATGAGCAGTACTTC.

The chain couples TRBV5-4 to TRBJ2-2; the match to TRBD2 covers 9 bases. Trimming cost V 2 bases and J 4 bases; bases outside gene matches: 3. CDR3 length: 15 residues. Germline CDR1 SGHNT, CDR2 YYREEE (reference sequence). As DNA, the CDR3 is TGTGCCAGCAGCTTTAGCGGGAGAGTCACCGGGGAGCTGTTTTTT. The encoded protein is CASSFSGRVTGELFF.

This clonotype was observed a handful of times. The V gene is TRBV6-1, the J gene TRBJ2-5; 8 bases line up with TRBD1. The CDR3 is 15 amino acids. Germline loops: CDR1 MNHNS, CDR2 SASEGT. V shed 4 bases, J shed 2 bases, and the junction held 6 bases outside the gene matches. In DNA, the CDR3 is TGTGCCAGCAGTGTAATACGACAGGGGCAAGAGACCCAGTACTTC. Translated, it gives CASSVIRQGQETQYF.

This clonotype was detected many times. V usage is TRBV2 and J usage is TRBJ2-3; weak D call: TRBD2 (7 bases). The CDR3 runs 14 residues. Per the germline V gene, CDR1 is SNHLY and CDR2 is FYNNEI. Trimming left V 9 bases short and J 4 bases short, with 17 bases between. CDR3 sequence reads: CASRTGGRSDTQYF. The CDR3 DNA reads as TGTGCCAGTAGGACCGGGGGGCGGTCAGATACGCAGTATTTT.

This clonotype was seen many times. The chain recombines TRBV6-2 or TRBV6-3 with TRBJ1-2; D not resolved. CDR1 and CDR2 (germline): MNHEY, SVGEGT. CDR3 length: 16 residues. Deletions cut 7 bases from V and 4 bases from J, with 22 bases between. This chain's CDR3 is CASNKELTEILYGYTF. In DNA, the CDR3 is TGTGCCAGCAACAAAGAGCTGACGGAAATCCTCTATGGCTACACCTTC.

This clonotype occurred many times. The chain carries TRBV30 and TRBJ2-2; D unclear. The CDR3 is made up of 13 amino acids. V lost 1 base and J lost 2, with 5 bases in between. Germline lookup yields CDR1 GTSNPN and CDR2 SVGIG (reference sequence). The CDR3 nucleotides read TGTGCCTGGAGTGGAGGCAACACCGGGGAGCTGTTTTTT. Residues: CAWSGGNTGELFF.

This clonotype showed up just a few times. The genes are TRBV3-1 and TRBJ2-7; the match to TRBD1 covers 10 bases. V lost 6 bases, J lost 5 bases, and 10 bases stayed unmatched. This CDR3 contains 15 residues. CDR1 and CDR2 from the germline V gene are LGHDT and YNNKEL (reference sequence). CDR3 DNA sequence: TGTGCCAGCAGTTTTCAGACAGGGGGCGCGAACGAGCAGTACTTC. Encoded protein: CASSFQTGGANEQYF.

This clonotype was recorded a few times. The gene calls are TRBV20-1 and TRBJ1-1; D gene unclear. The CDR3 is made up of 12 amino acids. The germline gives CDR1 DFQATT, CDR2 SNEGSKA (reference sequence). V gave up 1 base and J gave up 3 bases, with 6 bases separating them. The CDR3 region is CSARAQDTEAFF. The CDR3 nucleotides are TGCAGTGCTAGAGCCCAGGACACTGAAGCTTTCTTT.

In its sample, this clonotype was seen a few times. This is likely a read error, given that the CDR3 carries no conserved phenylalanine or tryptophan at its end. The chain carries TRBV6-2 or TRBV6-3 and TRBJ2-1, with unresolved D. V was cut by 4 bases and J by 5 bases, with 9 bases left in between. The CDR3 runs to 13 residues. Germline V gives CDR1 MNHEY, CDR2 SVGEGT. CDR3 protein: CASSSYSHNEQFL. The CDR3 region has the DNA TGTGCCAGCAGTTCCTACTCTCACAATGAGCAGTTCCTC.

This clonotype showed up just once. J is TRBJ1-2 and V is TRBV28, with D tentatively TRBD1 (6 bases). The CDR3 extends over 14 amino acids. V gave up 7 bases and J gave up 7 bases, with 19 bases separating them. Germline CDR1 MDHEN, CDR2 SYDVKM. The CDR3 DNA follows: TGTGCCAGCACACCCGCCCGGGGGGCGCCTGGCTACACCTTC. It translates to CASTPARGAPGYTF.

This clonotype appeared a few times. The CDR3 nucleotides read TGTGCCAGCAGCGAGCAGGGACGAAGGAACACTGAAGCTTTCTTT. Protein product: CASSEQGRRNTEAFF. The genes are TRBV7-9 and TRBJ1-1; D is perhaps TRBD1 (5 bases). With 5 bases removed from V and 1 base from J, the gap between germline ends came to 14 bases. The CDR3 has 15 amino acids. Germline V gene data show CDR1 as SEHNR and CDR2 as FQNEAQ (reference sequence).

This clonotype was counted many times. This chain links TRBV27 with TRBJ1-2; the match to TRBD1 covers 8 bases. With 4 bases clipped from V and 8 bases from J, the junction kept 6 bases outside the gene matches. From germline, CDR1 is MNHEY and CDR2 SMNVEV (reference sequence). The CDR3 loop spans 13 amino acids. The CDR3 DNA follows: TGTGCCAGCAGTTATGCAGGGGGCGGGGGCTACACCTTC. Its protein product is CASSYAGGGGYTF.

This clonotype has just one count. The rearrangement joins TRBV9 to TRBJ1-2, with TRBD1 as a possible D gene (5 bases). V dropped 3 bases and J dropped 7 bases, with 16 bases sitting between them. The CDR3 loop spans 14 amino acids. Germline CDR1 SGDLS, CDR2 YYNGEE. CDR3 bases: TGTGCCAGCAGCGATAGGGAGACAGAACTTGGCTACACCTTC. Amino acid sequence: CASSDRETELGYTF. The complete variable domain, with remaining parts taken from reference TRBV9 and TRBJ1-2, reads DSGVTQTPKHLITATGQRVTLRCSPRSGDLSVYWYQQSLDQGLQFLIQYYNGEERAKGNILERFSAQQFPDLHSELNLSSLELGDSALYFCASSDRETELGYTFGSGTRLTVV.

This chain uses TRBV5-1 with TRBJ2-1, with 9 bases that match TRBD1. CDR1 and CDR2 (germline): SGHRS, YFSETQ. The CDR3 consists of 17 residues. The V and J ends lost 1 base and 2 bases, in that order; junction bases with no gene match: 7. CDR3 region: CASSLRGTGKTYNEQFF. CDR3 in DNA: TGCGCCAGCAGCTTGAGGGGGACAGGGAAAACCTACAATGAGCAGTTCTTC.

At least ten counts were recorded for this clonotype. The CDR3 DNA follows: TGTGCCAGCAGCCCAGGGGGCGCGGTGGCAGATACGCAGTATTTT. Protein product: CASSPGGAVADTQYF. The gene calls are TRBV3-1 and TRBJ2-3; TRBD1 agrees at 8 bases. CDR3 length: 15 amino acids. Germline V gives CDR1 LGHDT, CDR2 YNNKEL (reference sequence). V shed 4 bases and J 4 bases; nucleotides not matched to a gene: 7.

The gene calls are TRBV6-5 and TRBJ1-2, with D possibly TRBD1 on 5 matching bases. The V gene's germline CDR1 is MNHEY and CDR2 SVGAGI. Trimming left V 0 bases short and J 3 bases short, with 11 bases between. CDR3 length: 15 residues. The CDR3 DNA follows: TGTGCCAGCAGTTACTCCCGGGGGTCCCACTATGGCTACACCTTC. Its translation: CASSYSRGSHYGYTF.

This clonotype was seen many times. The CDR3 protein is CASSPTDNQPQHF. CDR3 sequence (DNA): TGTGCCAGCTCCCCGACGGACAATCAGCCCCAGCATTTT. The rearrangement uses TRBV3-1 and TRBJ1-5, with D uncertain. V lost 8 bases, J lost 3 bases, and 11 bases lay in between. Per germline, CDR1 LGHDT and CDR2 YNNKEL (reference sequence). There are 13 residues in the CDR3.

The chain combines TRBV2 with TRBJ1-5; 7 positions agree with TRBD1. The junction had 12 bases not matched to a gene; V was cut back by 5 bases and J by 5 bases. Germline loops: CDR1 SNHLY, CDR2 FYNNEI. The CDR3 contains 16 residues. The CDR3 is CASSTGTAAHHQPQHF. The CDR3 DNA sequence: TGTGCCAGCAGTACAGGGACAGCGGCCCATCATCAGCCCCAGCATTTT.